These 2 T cell receptor beta chains share one sample of origin, sequenced in a study of CD8+ T cells in alopecia areata. cDNA reverse transcribed from extracted RNA served as the sequencing template. Profiled with immunoSEQ multiplex PCR; TCRdb holds only in-frame clones, not every one. Of under 75,000 clones listed, roughly 44% were seen once; the top ten hold about a sixth. Material: CD8+ T cells sorted from blood, obtained at week 0. These receptors came from a human donor with alopecia areata.

In DNA, the CDR3 is TGTGCCAGCAGGCAGACTAGCATCCTCACAGATACGCAGTATTTT. Its translation: CASRQTSILTDTQYF. This chain connects TRBV6-5 to TRBJ2-3; 7 nucleotides match TRBD2. There are 15 residues in the CDR3. Germline CDR1 MNHEY, CDR2 SVGAGI. V lost 6 bases to trimming and J lost 2 bases; unmatched junction nucleotides: 8.

This chain joins TRBV4-3 and TRBJ2-7, with D maybe TRBD1 (6 bases). Germline-derived CDR1 and CDR2 are LGHNA and YSLEER. The CDR3 totals 16 residues. Deletions cut 0 bases from V and 6 bases from J, with 18 bases between. The CDR3 sequence is CASSQDRQGYWSEQYF. CDR3 in DNA: TGCGCCAGCAGCCAAGATCGCCAGGGGTATTGGAGCGAGCAGTACTTC.